This TCR beta chain was profiled in a study of T cells in Graves' hyperthyroidism and ophthalmopathy. Researchers amplified the TCR beta CDR3 regions from RNA transcripts. TCR CDR3 underwent first-round RT-PCR with the HTBI primer set. TCRdb called the multiplex PCR reads again in MiXCR, with one record for every CDR3 protein. The sample consists of hundreds of thousands of distinct CDR3 sequences, roughly an eighth of them appearing once. This clonotype was detected many times. The final CDR3 position lacks the conserved phenylalanine or tryptophan, pointing to a likely read error. Trimming took off 4 bases at V and 2 bases at J, with 12 bases between the two ends. This CDR3 is 15 amino acids long. CDR1 and CDR2 (germline): MDHEN, SYDVKM.

The chain has TRBV28 and TRBJ1-5; D not resolved. Sequencing was done on a sample of blood. The TCR originated in a woman aged 18-35 years with Graves' hyperthyroidism. CDR3 DNA sequence: TGTGCCAGCAGTTCGGACGACGGGGGCAATCAGCCCCAGCATATT. It specifies CASSSDDGGNQPQHI.